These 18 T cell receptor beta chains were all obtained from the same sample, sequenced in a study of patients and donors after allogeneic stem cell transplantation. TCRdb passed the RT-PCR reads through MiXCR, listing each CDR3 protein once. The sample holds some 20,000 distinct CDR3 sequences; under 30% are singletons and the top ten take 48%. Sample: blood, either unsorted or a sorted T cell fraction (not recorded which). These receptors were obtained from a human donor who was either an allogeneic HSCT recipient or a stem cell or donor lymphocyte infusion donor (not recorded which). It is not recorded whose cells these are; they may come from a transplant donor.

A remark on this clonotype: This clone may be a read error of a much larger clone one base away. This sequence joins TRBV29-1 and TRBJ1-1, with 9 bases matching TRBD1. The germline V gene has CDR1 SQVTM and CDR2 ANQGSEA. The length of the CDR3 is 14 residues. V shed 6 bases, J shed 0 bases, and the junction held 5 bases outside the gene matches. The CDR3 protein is CSVGRQGVNTEAFF. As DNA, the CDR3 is TGCAGCGTCGGACGACAGGGGGTGAACACTGAAGCTTTCTTT.

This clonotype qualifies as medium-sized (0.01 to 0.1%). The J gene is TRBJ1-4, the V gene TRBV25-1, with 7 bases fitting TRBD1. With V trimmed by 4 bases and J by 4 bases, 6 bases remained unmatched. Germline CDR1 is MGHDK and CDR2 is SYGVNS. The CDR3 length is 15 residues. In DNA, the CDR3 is TGTGCCAGCAGTGGCCGGACAGGCCATAATGAAAAACTGTTTTTT. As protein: CASSGRTGHNEKLFF.

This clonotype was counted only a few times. The CDR3 nucleotides read TGTGCCAGCAGTCCTGGGACGGTAGGCAATCAGCCCCAGCATTTT. This translates into CASSPGTVGNQPQHF. This chain joins TRBV12-3 or TRBV12-4 and TRBJ1-5, with a tentative D call TRBD1 (5 bases). V shed 5 bases and J shed 2 bases, with 13 bases lying between them. This CDR3 region has 15 residues.

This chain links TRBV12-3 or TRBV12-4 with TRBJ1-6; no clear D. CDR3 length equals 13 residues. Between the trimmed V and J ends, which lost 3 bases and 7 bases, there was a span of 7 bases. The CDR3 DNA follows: TGTGCCAGCAGTTTTAAAGGAAATTCACCCCTCCACTTT. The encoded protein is CASSFKGNSPLHF.

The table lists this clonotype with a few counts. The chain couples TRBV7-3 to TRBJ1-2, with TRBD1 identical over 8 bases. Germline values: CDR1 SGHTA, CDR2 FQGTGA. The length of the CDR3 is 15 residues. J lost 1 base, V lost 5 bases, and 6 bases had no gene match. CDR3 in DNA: TGTGCCAGCAGCCCCGGACAGGGTATTAACTATGGCTACACCTTC. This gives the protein CASSPGQGINYGYTF.

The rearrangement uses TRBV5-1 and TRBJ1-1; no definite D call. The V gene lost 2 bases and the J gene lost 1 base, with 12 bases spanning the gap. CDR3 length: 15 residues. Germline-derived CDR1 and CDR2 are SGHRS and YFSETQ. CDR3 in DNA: TGCGCCAGCAGCTTTCGGGGTGTGCCGAACACTGAAGCTTTCTTT. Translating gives CASSFRGVPNTEAFF. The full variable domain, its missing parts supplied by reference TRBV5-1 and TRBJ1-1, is KAGVTQTPRYLIKTRGQQVTLSCSPISGHRSVSWYQQTPGQGLQFLFEYFSETQRNKGNFPGRFSGRQFSNSRSEMNVSTLELGDSALYLCASSFRGVPNTEAFFGQGTRLTVV.

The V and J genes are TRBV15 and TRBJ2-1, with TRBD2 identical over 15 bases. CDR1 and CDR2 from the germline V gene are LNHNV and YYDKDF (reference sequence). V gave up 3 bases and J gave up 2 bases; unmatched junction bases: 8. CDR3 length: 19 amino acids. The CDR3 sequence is CATSSDGTSGGTPYNEQFF. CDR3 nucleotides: TGTGCCACCAGCAGCGATGGGACTAGCGGGGGGACTCCCTACAATGAGCAGTTCTTC.

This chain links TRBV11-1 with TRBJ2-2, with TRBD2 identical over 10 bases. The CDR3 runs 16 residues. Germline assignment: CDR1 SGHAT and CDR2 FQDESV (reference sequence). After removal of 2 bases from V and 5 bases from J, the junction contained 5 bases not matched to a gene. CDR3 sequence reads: CASSLQTSGWTGELFF. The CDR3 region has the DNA TGTGCCAGCAGCTTACAGACTAGCGGGTGGACCGGGGAGCTGTTTTTT.

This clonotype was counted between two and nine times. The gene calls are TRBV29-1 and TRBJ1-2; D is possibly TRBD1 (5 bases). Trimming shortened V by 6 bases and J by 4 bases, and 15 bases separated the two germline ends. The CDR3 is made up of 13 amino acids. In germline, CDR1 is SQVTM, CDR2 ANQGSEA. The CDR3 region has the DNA TGCAGCGTAGAGGGACGCCGGGGCTATGGCTACACCTTC. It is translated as CSVEGRRGYGYTF. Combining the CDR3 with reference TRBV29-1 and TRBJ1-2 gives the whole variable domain SAVISQKPSRDICQRGTSLTIQCQVDSQVTMMFWYRQQPGQSLTLIATANQGSEATYESGFVIDKFPISRPNLTFSTLTVSNMSPEDSSIYLCSVEGRRGYGYTFGSGTRLTVV.

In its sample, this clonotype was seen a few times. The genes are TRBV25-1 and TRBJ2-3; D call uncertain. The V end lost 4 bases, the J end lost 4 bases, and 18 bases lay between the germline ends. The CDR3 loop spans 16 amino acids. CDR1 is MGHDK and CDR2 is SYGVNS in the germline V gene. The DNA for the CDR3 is TGTGCCAGCAGTGTTGGTGCCGGTAGGATGTCAGATACGCAGTATTTT. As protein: CASSVGAGRMSDTQYF.

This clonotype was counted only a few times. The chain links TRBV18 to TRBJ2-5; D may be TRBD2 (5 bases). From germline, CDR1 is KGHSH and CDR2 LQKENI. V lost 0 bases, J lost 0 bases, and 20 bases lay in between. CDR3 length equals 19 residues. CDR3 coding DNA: TGTGCCAGCTCACCACCGAGGGAAAGGTATTCTAGGTACCAAGAGACCCAGTACTTC. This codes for CASSPPRERYSRYQETQYF.

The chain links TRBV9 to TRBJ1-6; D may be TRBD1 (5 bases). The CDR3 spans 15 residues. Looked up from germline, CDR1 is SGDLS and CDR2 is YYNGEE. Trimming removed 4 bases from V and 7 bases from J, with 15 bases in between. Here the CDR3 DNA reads TGTGCCAGCAGCTTGAGGACTGGGGGAAATTCACCCCTCCACTTT. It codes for CASSLRTGGNSPLHF.

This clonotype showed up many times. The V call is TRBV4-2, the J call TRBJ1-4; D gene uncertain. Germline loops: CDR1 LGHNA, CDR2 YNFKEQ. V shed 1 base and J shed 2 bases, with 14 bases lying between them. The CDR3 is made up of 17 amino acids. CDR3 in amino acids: CASSQVGFGVTNEKLFF. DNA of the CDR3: TGTGCCAGCAGCCAAGTCGGATTCGGGGTGACTAATGAAAAACTGTTTTTT.

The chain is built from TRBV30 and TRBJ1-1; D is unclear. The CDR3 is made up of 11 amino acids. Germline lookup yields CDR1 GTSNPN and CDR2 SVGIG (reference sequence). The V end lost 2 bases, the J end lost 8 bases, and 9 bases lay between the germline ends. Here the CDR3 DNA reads TGTGCCTGGAGTTCTTTCGGGGAAGCTTTCTTT. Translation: CAWSSFGEAFF.

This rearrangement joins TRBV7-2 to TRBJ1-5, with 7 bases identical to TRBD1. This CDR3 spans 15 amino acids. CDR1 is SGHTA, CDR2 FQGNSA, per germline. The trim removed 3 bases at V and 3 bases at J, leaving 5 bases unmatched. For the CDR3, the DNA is TGTGCCAGCAGCTTCGCCAGGGGGGACAATCAGCCCCAGCATTTT. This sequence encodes CASSFARGDNQPQHF.

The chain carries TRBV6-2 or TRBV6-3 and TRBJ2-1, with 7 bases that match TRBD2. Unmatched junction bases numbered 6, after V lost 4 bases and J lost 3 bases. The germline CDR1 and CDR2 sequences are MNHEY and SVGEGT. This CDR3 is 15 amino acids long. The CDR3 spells CASSSLTSNYNEQFF. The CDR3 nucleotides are TGTGCCAGCAGTTCCTTGACTAGCAACTACAATGAGCAGTTCTTC.

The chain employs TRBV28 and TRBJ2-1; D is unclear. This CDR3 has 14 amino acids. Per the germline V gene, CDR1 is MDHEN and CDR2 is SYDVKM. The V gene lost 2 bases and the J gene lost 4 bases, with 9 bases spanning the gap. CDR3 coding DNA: TGTGCCAGCAGTTTACGAGGCCTGTACAATGAGCAGTTCTTC. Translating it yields CASSLRGLYNEQFF.

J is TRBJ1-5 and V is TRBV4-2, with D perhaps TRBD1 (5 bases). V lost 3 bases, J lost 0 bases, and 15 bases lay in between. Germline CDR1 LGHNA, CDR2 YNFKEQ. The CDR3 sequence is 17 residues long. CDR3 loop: CASSQGEGQDSNQPQHF. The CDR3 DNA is TGTGCCAGCAGCCAGGGGGAGGGCCAGGATAGCAATCAGCCCCAGCATTTT.